The clone carrying this T cell receptor (beta chain) showed up just once. Clones were sequenced by immunoSEQ multiplex PCR, and TCRdb holds only the in-frame ones, with some missing. The repertoire holds 150,000 or so clones, with 91% as singletons. The sample is drawn from a study of T cell responses to AZD1222 COVID-19 vaccine. The CDR3 sequence is 14 residues long. V dropped 3 bases and J dropped 15 bases, with 20 bases sitting between them. Germline V CDR1 and CDR2: MNHEY, SVGAGI. This specimen consisted of peripheral blood, obtained on day 0 of AZD1222 vaccination. This receptor was identified in an adult in good health. The genes are TRBV6-5 and TRBJ1-4; D gene unclear. The CDR3 sequence: CASSYEAKIGRLFF. The CDR3, as DNA: TGTGCCAGCAGTTATGAGGCCAAAATCGGGAGATTGTTTTTT.